Below, 26 T cell receptor beta chains from the same sample are listed, as sequenced in a study of blood T cell repertoires in COVID-19. Clones were sequenced by immunoSEQ multiplex PCR, and TCRdb holds only the in-frame ones, with some missing. The sample yields about 300,000 clones, around 88% seen once. The sequenced material came from peripheral blood. Source of these receptors: a woman aged 45-65 years with acute or convalescent COVID-19.

This chain uses TRBV28 with TRBJ1-1, with a tentative D call TRBD1 (6 bases). Trimming pared 8 bases from V and 2 bases from J, leaving 9 bases between. Germline loops: CDR1 MDHEN, CDR2 SYDVKM. The CDR3 spans 12 residues. CDR3 DNA sequence: TGTGCCAGCGATGGGACAAACACTGAAGCTTTCTTT. Protein product: CASDGTNTEAFF. The whole variable domain, filled in from reference TRBV28 and TRBJ1-1, reads DVKVTQSSRYLVKRTGEKVFLECVQDMDHENMFWYRQDPGLGLRLIYFSYDVKMKEKGDIPEGYSVSREKKERFSLILESASTNQTSMYLCASDGTNTEAFFGQGTRLTVV.

This chain's CDR3 is CASSLKGFDRGEAFF. The CDR3 DNA sequence: TGTGCCAGCAGCTTGAAGGGGTTCGACAGGGGAGAAGCTTTCTTT. The V gene is TRBV7-9, the J gene TRBJ1-1, with 8 bases aligning to TRBD1. J was trimmed by 8 bases and V by 3 bases; bases with no gene match: 11. CDR1 SEHNR and CDR2 FQNEAQ come from the germline V gene (reference sequence). The CDR3 is made up of 15 amino acids.

CDR3 bases: TGCGCCAGCAGCTGGGCGGCCAGGGGAGCGTACGAGCAGTACTTC. Amino acid sequence: CASSWAARGAYEQYF. The V and J genes are TRBV5-1 and TRBJ2-7, with D possibly being TRBD1 (6 bases). The CDR3 is 15 residues long. CDR1 is SGHRS and CDR2 is YFSETQ in the germline V gene. Trimming pared 3 bases from V and 4 bases from J, leaving 17 bases between.

The gene calls are TRBV5-1 and TRBJ2-4, with D perhaps matching TRBD1 (5 bases). Trimming removed 2 bases at V and 1 base at J, with 28 bases between. Germline CDR1 and CDR2: SGHRS and YFSETQ. CDR3 length: 21 residues. CDR3 protein: CASSLLRSGQGYVGAKNIQYF. CDR3 sequence (DNA): TGCGCCAGCAGCTTACTGAGGTCTGGGCAGGGTTACGTCGGGGCCAAAAACATTCAGTACTTC.

The table lists this clone with a few counts. The chain links TRBV18 to TRBJ2-2, with a possible D match to TRBD1 (6 bases). CDR1 is KGHSH and CDR2 is LQKENI in the germline V gene. This CDR3 has 15 amino acids. Trimming took 1 base from V and 1 from J, leaving 7 bases between them. CDR3 in DNA: TGTGCCAGCTCACCACGGGGGCAGAACACCGGGGAGCTGTTTTTT. Its translation: CASSPRGQNTGELFF.

This chain connects TRBV9 to TRBJ1-5; 10 nucleotides line up with TRBD1. The CDR3 spans 14 residues. CDR1 is SGDLS, CDR2 YYNGEE, per germline. V shed 4 bases, J shed 7 bases, and the junction held 5 bases outside the gene matches. DNA of the CDR3: TGTGCCAGCAGCCCCGGGACAGGGGTGCAGCCCCAGCATTTT. It codes for CASSPGTGVQPQHF.

The rearrangement uses TRBV4-1 and TRBJ2-1; TRBD2 matches at 12 bases. CDR1 is MGHRA, CDR2 YSYEKL, per germline. V lost 1 base to trimming and J lost 2 bases; unmatched junction nucleotides: 3. The CDR3 runs to 17 residues. Here the CDR3 reads CASSQGSSGRAYNEQFF. The CDR3, as DNA: TGCGCCAGCAGCCAAGGGTCTAGCGGGAGGGCCTACAATGAGCAGTTCTTC.

In DNA form, the CDR3 reads TGTGCCAGCTCACCACGGACAGGGCTCGAGCAGTACTTC. Its translation is CASSPRTGLEQYF. This chain links TRBV18 with TRBJ2-7; 8 bases line up with TRBD1. The CDR3 is 13 amino acids. Germline assignment: CDR1 KGHSH and CDR2 LQKENI. With 1 base clipped from V and 6 bases from J, the junction kept 2 bases outside the gene matches.

V gene TRBV5-8 combines with J gene TRBJ2-5; 11 bases agree with TRBD2. Trimming at V came to 2 bases and at J to 4 bases, leaving 7 bases not matched to a gene. Germline CDR1 is SGHTS and CDR2 is YDEGEE. The CDR3 contains 16 residues. The CDR3 nucleotides are TGTGCCAGCAGCTTCGGTAGCGGGAGGGCCCCAGAGACCCAGTACTTC. Translation: CASSFGSGRAPETQYF.

The chain couples TRBV19 to TRBJ2-7, with a weak D call TRBD1 (5 bases). The CDR3 length is 16 residues. The germline V and J ends were trimmed by 4 bases and 3 bases, with 19 bases remaining between them. Germline-derived CDR1 and CDR2 are LNHDA and SQIVND (reference sequence). The CDR3 region has the DNA TGTGCCAGTAGTACCTTATTCAGGGCGTCATACTACGAGCAGTACTTC. Protein sequence: CASSTLFRASYYEQYF.

The CDR3 here is CATSRAEVYPSTEAFF. The CDR3 region has the DNA TGTGCCACCAGCAGAGCCGAAGTCTATCCGTCCACTGAAGCTTTCTTT. V is TRBV15 and J is TRBJ1-1; D not resolved. Germline values: CDR1 LNHNV, CDR2 YYDKDF (reference sequence). Between the trimmed V and J ends, which lost 1 base and 4 bases, there was a span of 16 bases. This CDR3 comprises 16 residues.

The genes are TRBV9 and TRBJ2-1; D not resolved. CDR3 length: 14 residues. Trimming left V 4 bases short and J 8 bases short, with 16 bases between. The germline CDR1 and CDR2 sequences are SGDLS and YYNGEE. The CDR3: CASSPSRTADEQFF. The CDR3 DNA reads TGTGCCAGCAGCCCCAGTCGTACAGCAGATGAGCAGTTCTTC.

The chain has TRBV18 and TRBJ1-3; D is undetermined. The CDR3 is 18 amino acids. Germline-derived CDR1 and CDR2 are KGHSH and LQKENI. V dropped 2 bases and J dropped 0 bases, with 17 bases sitting between them. The CDR3 DNA follows: TGTGCCAGCTCACCAACTTTCCCCCACGCGAACTCTGGAAACACCATATATTTT. Its protein is CASSPTFPHANSGNTIYF.

V and J are TRBV6-2 or TRBV6-3 and TRBJ2-1; unclear D gene. The CDR3 runs to 14 residues. Trimming cost V 0 bases and J 4 bases, with 7 bases left between them. The germline gives CDR1 MNHEY, CDR2 SVGEGT. Written as DNA, the CDR3 is TGTGCCAGCAGTTACTCGGCTGTTTACAATGAGCAGTTCTTC. Encoded protein: CASSYSAVYNEQFF.

CDR3 in amino acids: CASSPGNSQETQYF. Here the CDR3 DNA reads TGTGCCAGCAGCCCCGGGAACAGCCAAGAGACCCAGTACTTC. The genes are TRBV11-3 and TRBJ2-5; possibly TRBD2 for D (5 bases). Germline loops: CDR1 SGHNT, CDR2 YENEEA. Trimming took 5 bases from V and 1 from J, leaving 11 bases between them. CDR3 length: 14 amino acids.

The chain recombines TRBV19 with TRBJ1-2; maybe TRBD1 (6 bases). Germline loops: CDR1 LNHDA, CDR2 SQIVND (reference sequence). V was cut by 5 bases and J by 7 bases, with 20 bases left in between. The CDR3 extends over 15 amino acids. The CDR3 coding sequence is TGTGCCAGTAGTGCCCAGGGGCCTACTCGAGGTGGCTACACCTTC. Amino acid sequence: CASSAQGPTRGGYTF.

The chain recombines TRBV18 with TRBJ1-1, with D unresolved. V lost 6 bases, J lost 1 base, and 15 bases lay in between. Germline CDR1 reads KGHSH; CDR2 reads LQKENI. The CDR3 length is 15 residues. Here the CDR3 DNA reads TGTGCCAGCTCGCCCCAGTGGCGCGGGAACACTGAAGCTTTCTTT. It yields the protein CASSPQWRGNTEAFF.

This clone was seen a single time. The rearrangement uses TRBV5-1 and TRBJ1-2, with D tentatively TRBD1 (6 bases). Trimming took 0 bases from V and 5 from J, leaving 11 bases between them. Germline CDR1 SGHRS, CDR2 YFSETQ. The CDR3 has 14 amino acids. The CDR3 sequence: CASSLEQGGYGYTF. CDR3 coding DNA: TGCGCCAGCAGCTTGGAACAGGGCGGTTATGGCTACACCTTC.

The chain has TRBV7-8 and TRBJ2-2; no clear D. V dropped 0 bases and J dropped 6 bases, with 8 bases sitting between them. There are 14 residues in the CDR3. Per germline, CDR1 SGHVS and CDR2 FQNEAQ. DNA for the CDR3: TGTGCCAGCAGCTTAGCGGAAGCGTCCGGGGAGCTGTTTTTT. Translation gives CASSLAEASGELFF.

V and J are TRBV4-2 and TRBJ2-1; a weak D match, TRBD1 (5 bases). Trimming left V 0 bases short and J 4 bases short, with 10 bases between. Germline lookup yields CDR1 LGHNA and CDR2 YNFKEQ. The CDR3 has 15 residues. CDR3 sequence: CASSQEDTGYNEQFF. The CDR3 DNA sequence: TGTGCCAGCAGCCAAGAAGACACAGGTTACAATGAGCAGTTCTTC.

In DNA form, the CDR3 reads TGCGCCAGCAGCCAAGCGAATAAGCGGGACAATGAGCAGTTCTTC. It translates to CASSQANKRDNEQFF. The V gene is TRBV4-1, the J gene TRBJ2-1, with D possibly matching TRBD2 (6 bases). V lost 1 base to trimming and J lost 5 bases, with 12 bases between them. The germline gives CDR1 MGHRA, CDR2 YSYEKL. CDR3 size: 15 residues.

The chain is built from TRBV5-1 and TRBJ2-7, with a tentative D call TRBD2 (5 bases). The V gene lost 5 bases and the J gene lost 3 bases, with 15 bases spanning the gap. The CDR3 has 14 amino acids. Germline V gives CDR1 SGHRS, CDR2 YFSETQ. CDR3 coding DNA: TGCGCCAGCAGTCGCGACGGACTCAACTACGAGCAGTACTTC. Amino acids: CASSRDGLNYEQYF. Looking up the rest from reference TRBV5-1 and TRBJ2-7 gives the full variable domain: KAGVTQTPRYLIKTRGQQVTLSCSPISGHRSVSWYQQTPGQGLQFLFEYFSETQRNKGNFPGRFSGRQFSNSRSEMNVSTLELGDSALYLCASSRDGLNYEQYFGPGTRLTVT.

The gene calls are TRBV10-1 and TRBJ1-5, with 8 bases that match TRBD1. This CDR3 has 13 residues. V trimming: 9 bases; J trimming: 6 bases; junction bases outside the gene matches: 7. Germline V gene data show CDR1 as WNHNN and CDR2 as SYGVQD (reference sequence). CDR3 amino acids: CARLRGRGQPQHF. The CDR3 nucleotides read TGCGCCAGACTCAGGGGGCGCGGTCAGCCCCAGCATTTT.

The J gene is TRBJ1-2, the V gene TRBV6-5, with 8 bases that match TRBD1. Germline trimming cut 5 bases from V and 5 bases from J; bases unmatched to any gene: 7. The CDR3 has 14 residues. Germline-derived CDR1 and CDR2 are MNHEY and SVGAGI. CDR3 protein: CASSHGQGAYGYTF. The CDR3 DNA sequence: TGTGCCAGCAGTCACGGACAGGGTGCTTATGGCTACACCTTC.

J is TRBJ1-2 and V is TRBV9; D is perhaps TRBD1 (5 bases). Trimming removed 3 bases from V and 6 bases from J, with 15 bases in between. Germline V gives CDR1 SGDLS, CDR2 YYNGEE. CDR3 length: 14 amino acids. CDR3 DNA sequence: TGTGCCAGCAGCGGCCGGATGGGGCTGGATGGCTACACCTTC. This codes for CASSGRMGLDGYTF.

This clone was recorded once. The J gene is TRBJ2-5, the V gene TRBV7-8, with TRBD2 matching over 13 bases. Trimming at V came to 5 bases and at J to 0 bases, leaving 12 bases not matched to a gene. The CDR3 contains 19 residues. Germline CDR1 and CDR2: SGHVS and FQNEAQ. CDR3 sequence: CASSTQRTSGSGYQETQYF. CDR3 sequence (DNA): TGTGCCAGCAGCACCCAGAGGACTAGCGGGAGTGGTTACCAAGAGACCCAGTACTTC.